The T cell receptor (beta chain) described here comes from a study of T cell responses to AZD1222 COVID-19 vaccine. The data were produced by immunoSEQ multiplex PCR, yet TCRdb's version contains in-frame clones alone and is incomplete. The table includes 150,000 to 200,000 clones, approximately 90% detected once. This CDR3 is 13 amino acids long. V lost 5 bases, J lost 6 bases, and 3 bases stayed unmatched. Per germline, CDR1 SGHAT and CDR2 FQNNGV. This clonotype was sampled from an adult in good health. This rearrangement joins TRBV11-2 to TRBJ1-5; 8 nucleotides line up with TRBD1. Sequencing used peripheral blood, obtained on day 0 of AZD1222 vaccination. CDR3 DNA: TGTGCCAGCAGCGCGGACAGGGCTCAGCCCCAGCATTTT. This gives the protein CASSADRAQPQHF.